These 29 T cell receptor beta chains were sequenced from one sample in a study of beta chain features in type 1 diabetes. Since all of the isolated RNA was reverse transcribed, expressed TCRB transcripts were what got sequenced. Sequencing used immunoSEQ multiplex PCR; TCRdb keeps in-frame clones, though not all of them. The table has roughly 400,000 clones, approximately 13% seen once. The sequencing sample was made of naive CD4+ T cells from blood. These receptor sequences come from a man between 25 and 39 years old in good health.

J is TRBJ2-1 and V is TRBV7-2, with D possibly matching TRBD2 (6 bases). The V and J ends lost 6 bases and 0 bases respectively, with 12 bases between them. CDR1 is SGHTA and CDR2 is FQGNSA in the germline V gene. The CDR3 spans 15 residues. The CDR3 DNA sequence: TGTGCCAGCAGGCTAGCGTATAGCTCCTACAATGAGCAGTTCTTC. Translating it yields CASRLAYSSYNEQFF. The full variable domain, with the rest looked up from reference TRBV7-2 and TRBJ2-1, is GAGVSQSPSNKVTEKGKDVELRCDPISGHTALYWYRQSLGQGLEFLIYFQGNSAPDKSGLPSDRFSAERTGGSVSTLTIQRTQQEDSAVYLCASRLAYSSYNEQFFGPGTRLTVL.

The J gene is TRBJ2-7, the V gene TRBV4-3; perhaps TRBD1 as D (5 bases). CDR1 and CDR2 from the germline V gene are LGHNA and YSLEER. The CDR3 covers 15 residues. V was shortened by 1 base and J by 4 bases, with 14 bases between the two germline ends. CDR3 nucleotides: TGCGCCAGCAGCCAAGCCACAGGAACCCCGTACGAGCAGTACTTC. It yields the protein CASSQATGTPYEQYF.

This clone came up a few times. Here the CDR3 DNA reads TGCGCCAGCAGCCCACAGGGGAGGGACGGCAATGAGCAGTTCTTC. It codes for CASSPQGRDGNEQFF. This sequence joins TRBV4-3 and TRBJ2-1; D possibly matches TRBD1 or TRBD2 (7 bases each). V gave up 4 bases and J gave up 6 bases, with 16 bases separating them. The CDR3 runs to 15 residues. Germline lookup yields CDR1 LGHNA and CDR2 YSLEER.

Only a few counts were recorded for this clone. The rearrangement links TRBV5-1 to TRBJ2-1; 7 bases agree with TRBD2. The CDR3 is 14 residues long. Trimming removed 5 bases from V and 8 bases from J; junction bases left unmatched: 10. Germline CDR1 reads SGHRS; CDR2 reads YFSETQ. The CDR3 here is CASRDRDYPYEQFF. In DNA form, the CDR3 reads TGCGCCAGCAGGGATCGGGACTACCCGTATGAGCAGTTCTTC.

The chain combines TRBV2 with TRBJ2-7; D may be TRBD1 (6 bases). In germline, CDR1 is SNHLY, CDR2 FYNNEI. This CDR3 is 13 amino acids long. V was cut by 6 bases and J by 6 bases, with 15 bases left in between. DNA of the CDR3: TGTGCCAGCAGGCACCCAGGGGAGCGCGAGCAGTACGTC. Protein: CASRHPGEREQYV.

V usage is TRBV7-2 and J usage is TRBJ2-2; the D gene is possibly TRBD2 (5 bases). The ends were cut back, 1 base at V and 7 bases at J, with 10 bases in the middle. CDR3 length equals 14 residues. Germline CDR1 is SGHTA and CDR2 is FQGNSA. The CDR3 region is CASSLVGSSGELFF. CDR3 coding DNA: TGTGCCAGCAGCTTAGTAGGGAGCAGCGGGGAGCTGTTTTTT.

This clone appeared a few times. The chain joins TRBV9 to TRBJ2-2; unclear D gene. Germline CDR1 reads SGDLS; CDR2 reads YYNGEE. V lost 1 base and J lost 1, with 20 bases in between. This CDR3 is built from 19 residues. The DNA of the CDR3 is TGTGCCAGCAGCGTATTCCCCGGTGGGCCCACCCAGAACACCGGGGAGCTGTTTTTT. It translates to CASSVFPGGPTQNTGELFF.

V and J are TRBV7-9 and TRBJ1-6, with 11 positions matching TRBD1. With 5 bases clipped from V and 10 bases from J, the junction kept 13 bases outside the gene matches. CDR1 is SEHNR, CDR2 FQNEAQ, per germline (reference sequence). This CDR3 has 17 amino acids. CDR3 in amino acids: CASSPRTGGFTLSPLHF. The CDR3 DNA reads TGTGCCAGCAGCCCTAGGACAGGGGGCTTTACCCTATCACCCCTCCACTTT.

The V gene is TRBV4-3, the J gene TRBJ1-2; D is uncertain. This CDR3 has 12 residues. Trimming removed 1 base at V and 14 bases at J, with 14 bases between. Germline V lookup: CDR1 LGHNA, CDR2 YSLEER. Here the CDR3 reads CASSQVSSTKTF. The CDR3 region has the DNA TGCGCCAGCAGCCAAGTATCCTCGACGAAGACCTTC.

The rearrangement joins TRBV20-1 to TRBJ2-1; 7 nucleotides align to TRBD1. After removal of 5 bases from V and 7 bases from J, the junction contained 2 bases not matched to a gene. This CDR3 has 11 residues. Per the germline V gene, CDR1 is DFQATT and CDR2 is SNEGSKA (reference sequence). The CDR3 reads CSAVTGNEQFF. In DNA form, the CDR3 reads TGCAGTGCTGTGACAGGGAATGAGCAGTTCTTC.

This chain uses TRBV11-1 with TRBJ1-1; D is ambiguous. Trimming removed 5 bases from V and 11 bases from J, with 6 bases in between. There are 9 residues in the CDR3. Per the germline V gene, CDR1 is SGHAT and CDR2 is FQDESV (reference sequence). The CDR3 is CASSPSAFF. The CDR3, as DNA: TGTGCCAGCAGCCCTAGTGCTTTCTTT.

The CDR3 DNA is TGTGCCAGCAGCTTAGGGGGACTAGCGGGAGGGAGGACAGATACGCAGTATTTT. It yields the protein CASSLGGLAGGRTDTQYF. The V call is TRBV7-9, the J call TRBJ2-3; 16 nucleotides line up with TRBD2. J gave up 3 bases and V 1 base, and 4 bases lay outside the gene matches. The CDR3 is made up of 18 amino acids. Germline V gives CDR1 SEHNR, CDR2 FQNEAQ (reference sequence). The full variable domain, in which reference TRBV7-9 and TRBJ2-3 provide the parts outside the CDR3, is DTGVSQNPRHKITKRGQNVTFRCDPISEHNRLYWYRQTLGQGPEFLTYFQNEAQLEKSRLLSDRFSAERPKGSFSTLEIQRTEQGDSAMYLCASSLGGLAGGRTDTQYFGPGTRLTVL.

In this sample, this clone turned up many times. The chain employs TRBV9 and TRBJ2-4; 8 bases fit TRBD2. Unmatched junction bases numbered 12, after V lost 7 bases and J lost 6 bases. The CDR3 length is 15 residues. Germline V lookup: CDR1 SGDLS, CDR2 YYNGEE. CDR3 coding DNA: TGTGCCAGCTCAACTAGCGGCTCAAAAGGAAACATTCAGTACTTC. The encoded protein is CASSTSGSKGNIQYF. Full variable domain (rest looked up from reference TRBV9 and TRBJ2-4): DSGVTQTPKHLITATGQRVTLRCSPRSGDLSVYWYQQSLDQGLQFLIQYYNGEERAKGNILERFSAQQFPDLHSELNLSSLELGDSALYFCASSTSGSKGNIQYFGAGTRLSVL.

This clone was observed a handful of times. The chain is built from TRBV6-5 and TRBJ2-3; TRBD2 aligns across 9 bases. CDR3 size: 14 residues. In germline, CDR1 is MNHEY, CDR2 SVGAGI. The junction had 7 bases not matched to a gene; V was cut back by 6 bases and J by 6 bases. The CDR3: CASRQSGGLDTQYF. The CDR3 coding sequence is TGTGCCAGCAGACAGAGCGGGGGGCTGGATACGCAGTATTTT.

Remarks on this clone: This CDR3 is also generated by other DNA sequences in the sample. The V gene is TRBV4-3, the J gene TRBJ1-6, with D tentatively TRBD1 (6 bases). Germline V gives CDR1 LGHNA, CDR2 YSLEER. This CDR3 is built from 12 residues. V lost 5 bases, J lost 7 bases, and 6 bases lay in between. The CDR3 sequence: CASSRGNSPLHF. CDR3 sequence (DNA): TGCGCCAGCAGCAGGGGGAATTCACCCCTCCACTTT.

This clone was counted between two and nine times. The genes are TRBV30 and TRBJ2-1, with D maybe TRBD2 (6 bases). Germline V gene sequence: CDR1 GTSNPN, CDR2 SVGIG (reference sequence). V was clipped by 5 bases and J by 0 bases, with 8 bases between them. The length of the CDR3 is 13 residues. CDR3 coding DNA: TGTGCCTGGGCCGGGAGCTCCTACAATGAGCAGTTCTTC. Its translation is CAWAGSSYNEQFF.

The genes are TRBV9 and TRBJ2-7, with D unclear. The germline V gene has CDR1 SGDLS and CDR2 YYNGEE. Between the trimmed V and J ends, which lost 3 bases and 0 bases, there was a span of 10 bases. CDR3 length: 14 amino acids. Here the CDR3 reads CASSASGYSYEQYF. The CDR3 nucleotides are TGTGCCAGCAGCGCCTCAGGATACTCCTACGAGCAGTACTTC. The whole variable domain, filled in from reference TRBV9 and TRBJ2-7, reads DSGVTQTPKHLITATGQRVTLRCSPRSGDLSVYWYQQSLDQGLQFLIQYYNGEERAKGNILERFSAQQFPDLHSELNLSSLELGDSALYFCASSASGYSYEQYFGPGTRLTVT.

This clone was seen only a few times. The chain joins TRBV7-2 to TRBJ1-2; TRBD1 matches at 8 bases. The V gene end was trimmed by 2 bases and the J gene end by 7 bases; junction bases not matched to a gene: 6. This CDR3 contains 14 residues. Looked up from germline, CDR1 is SGHTA and CDR2 is FQGNSA. CDR3 protein: CASSLRPGGVGYTF. The CDR3, as DNA: TGTGCCAGCAGCTTACGTCCAGGGGGCGTTGGCTACACCTTC.

This clone appeared a few times. The chain uses TRBV11-2 and TRBJ2-2; D not certain. Germline CDR1 is SGHAT and CDR2 is FQNNGV. Trimming pared 0 bases from V and 1 base from J, leaving 12 bases between. The CDR3 has 17 residues. The CDR3 DNA is TGTGCCAGCAGCTTAGATCCGTACGGCGGGAACACCGGGGAGCTGTTTTTT. It codes for CASSLDPYGGNTGELFF.

The chain recombines TRBV6-6 with TRBJ1-2; D gene unclear. The germline gives CDR1 MNHNY, CDR2 SVGAGI (reference sequence). This CDR3 is built from 15 residues. With 6 bases removed from V and 6 bases from J, the gap between germline ends came to 20 bases. DNA of the CDR3: TGTGCCAGCAGCCAAGGGCTGGACGTCGGGGATGGCTACACCTTC. Its protein is CASSQGLDVGDGYTF.

This clone appeared a few times. The rearrangement joins TRBV5-6 to TRBJ2-7, with TRBD1 as a possible D gene (6 bases). V was shortened by 4 bases and J by 0 bases, with 11 bases between the two germline ends. This CDR3 comprises 14 residues. Germline CDR1 is SGHDT and CDR2 is YYEEEE. Here the CDR3 reads CASSPQGNSYEQYF. The DNA of the CDR3 is TGTGCCAGCAGCCCGCAGGGGAACTCCTACGAGCAGTACTTC.

This clone appeared a few times. The chain combines TRBV18 with TRBJ2-5; 11 bases line up with TRBD2. The junction had 7 bases not matched to a gene; V was cut back by 5 bases and J by 5 bases. Germline-derived CDR1 and CDR2 are KGHSH and LQKENI. The length of the CDR3 is 15 residues. The CDR3 DNA reads as TGTGCCAGCTCATCGACTAGCGGGATGCGGGAGACCCAGTACTTC. Encoded protein: CASSSTSGMRETQYF.

The chain recombines TRBV29-1 with TRBJ2-3, with 7 positions matching TRBD1. Germline V gives CDR1 SQVTM, CDR2 ANQGSEA. The V and J ends lost 8 bases and 6 bases, in that order; junction bases with no gene match: 11. The CDR3 extends over 13 amino acids. The DNA of the CDR3 is TGCAGCTCATTAGACAGGGTTCGGGATACGCAGTATTTT. Amino acid sequence: CSSLDRVRDTQYF.

V usage is TRBV7-3 and J usage is TRBJ2-5, with 10 bases that match TRBD2. This CDR3 has 15 residues. The V and J ends lost 6 bases and 4 bases, in that order; junction bases with no gene match: 8. In germline, CDR1 is SGHTA, CDR2 FQGTGA. CDR3 sequence: CASSSSGRALETQYF. The CDR3 region has the DNA TGTGCCAGCAGTTCCAGCGGGAGGGCCTTAGAGACCCAGTACTTC.

The rearrangement joins TRBV15 to TRBJ2-3; D ambiguous. The germline V gene encodes CDR1 LNHNV and CDR2 YYDKDF (reference sequence). The CDR3 contains 13 residues. V lost 0 bases and J 5 bases, leaving 6 bases between the germline ends. The chain's CDR3 is CATSRDGKDTQYF. CDR3 bases: TGTGCCACCAGCAGAGATGGGAAAGATACGCAGTATTTT.

This clone came up a few times. The chain couples TRBV29-1 to TRBJ2-5; 11 bases align to TRBD1. The CDR3 sequence is 16 residues long. In germline, CDR1 is SQVTM, CDR2 ANQGSEA. V shed 0 bases, J shed 0 bases, and the junction held 3 bases outside the gene matches. The CDR3: CSVEEDRGRYQETQYF. CDR3 DNA: TGCAGCGTTGAAGAGGACAGGGGGCGATACCAAGAGACCCAGTACTTC. The complete variable domain, with remaining parts taken from reference TRBV29-1 and TRBJ2-5, reads SAVISQKPSRDICQRGTSLTIQCQVDSQVTMMFWYRQQPGQSLTLIATANQGSEATYESGFVIDKFPISRPNLTFSTLTVSNMSPEDSSIYLCSVEEDRGRYQETQYFGPGTRLLVL.

This clone was seen a handful of times. This rearrangement joins TRBV6-5 to TRBJ2-7; the D is unclear. V was cut by 6 bases and J by 5 bases, with 8 bases left in between. The CDR3 loop spans 11 amino acids. Germline V gene data show CDR1 as MNHEY and CDR2 as SVGAGI. The CDR3 sequence is CASRRMDEQYF. Written as DNA, the CDR3 is TGTGCCAGCAGACGGATGGACGAGCAGTACTTC.

This clone has more than one count but fewer than ten. The rearrangement uses TRBV19 and TRBJ2-3; D remains unclear. CDR1 and CDR2 from the germline V gene are LNHDA and SQIVND (reference sequence). The CDR3 covers 15 residues. Trimming stripped 3 bases from V and 2 bases from J, with 12 bases between. This CDR3 reads CASSITGSLTDTQYF. For the CDR3, the DNA is TGTGCCAGTAGTATCACGGGCAGCCTCACAGATACGCAGTATTTT.

The chain is built from TRBV6-5 and TRBJ2-2, with TRBD2 identical over 7 bases. The CDR3 totals 15 residues. With V trimmed by 6 bases and J by 3 bases, 7 bases remained unmatched. Germline loops: CDR1 MNHEY, CDR2 SVGAGI. Written as DNA, the CDR3 is TGTGCCAGCAGGACGAAGCGGGACTACACCGGGGAGCTGTTTTTT. Protein product: CASRTKRDYTGELFF.